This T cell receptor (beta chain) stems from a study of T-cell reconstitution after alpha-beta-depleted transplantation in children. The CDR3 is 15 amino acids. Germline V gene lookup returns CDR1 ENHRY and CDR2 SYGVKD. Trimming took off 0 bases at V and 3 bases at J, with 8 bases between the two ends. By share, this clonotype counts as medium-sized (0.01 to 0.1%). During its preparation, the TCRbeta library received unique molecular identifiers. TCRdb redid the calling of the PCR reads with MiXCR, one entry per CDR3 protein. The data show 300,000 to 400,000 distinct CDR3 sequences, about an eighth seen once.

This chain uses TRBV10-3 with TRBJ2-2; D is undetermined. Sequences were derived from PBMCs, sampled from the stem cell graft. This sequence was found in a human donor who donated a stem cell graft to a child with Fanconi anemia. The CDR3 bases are TGTGCCATCAGTGAGTCAAGGACGGACACCGGGGAGCTGTTTTTT. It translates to CAISESRTDTGELFF.